Listed below are T cell receptor beta chains from one sample, sequenced in a study of T cell repertoires in cytomegalovirus infection. TCRdb redid the calling of the reads with MiXCR, one entry per CDR3 protein. The data contain approximately 600,000 distinct CDR3 sequences, roughly 43% of them singletons. No antigens are known for them. Sequenced here: cultured PBMCs, sampled from culture after CMV antigen stimulation. The receptor source for this set is a human donor in good health (CMV status not recorded). Some clones in this sample may be carry-over from other donors' samples. Both conserved end residues are part of each CDR3. A D gene is named only where the DNA matches it firmly. Size tells how often a clone was seen (once, few, many) or the class of an expanded clone, and some rows leave it out.

>TRBV7-8|TRBJ2-1|.|few
TGTGCCAGCAGCTCCGCGGGACTCCTCAATGAGCAGTTCTTC
CASSSAGLLNEQFF
>TRBV7-2|TRBJ1-3|.|many
TGTGCCAGCAGCTTAGTTCCACACTCTGGAAACACCATATATTTT
CASSLVPHSGNTIYF
>TRBV12-3/TRBV12-4|TRBJ2-1|TRBD2|.
TGTGCCAGCAGCCGGAGCGGGGGGGCGAACAATGAGCAGTTCTTC
CASSRSGGANNEQFF
>TRBV12-3/TRBV12-4|TRBJ2-1|TRBD1|few
TGTGCCAGCTCCGCCCCGGGACAGGGGTTAGGTGAGCAGTTCTTC
CASSAPGQGLGEQFF
>TRBV20-1|TRBJ2-4|.|.
TGCAGTGCTAGAGATCCGGGTGTCAAAAACATTCAGTACTTC
CSARDPGVKNIQYF
>TRBV6-6|TRBJ2-6|TRBD1|few
TGTGCCAGCAGTACAGGGGTTTCTGGGGCCAACGTCCTGACTTTC
CASSTGVSGANVLTF
>TRBV28|TRBJ2-2|.|.
TGTGCCAGCAGTTTTTCAGAGTCCTACACCGGGGAGCTGTTTTTT
CASSFSESYTGELFF
>TRBV7-2|TRBJ2-1|TRBD2|.
TGTGCCAGCAGCCCTTCCGGGACTAGAACCTACAATGAGCAGTTCTTC
CASSPSGTRTYNEQFF
>TRBV7-2|TRBJ2-7|.|.
TGTGCCAGCAGCCCCATGACGGTACGGGGGTACGAGCAGTACTTC
CASSPMTVRGYEQYF
>TRBV7-2|TRBJ2-7|.|.
TGTGCCAGCGCGGGACAGAATCGCGAGCAGTACTTC
CASAGQNREQYF
>TRBV7-4|TRBJ1-5|.|few
TGTGCCAGCAGCTCCAGCCTGGGGGGTCAGCCCCAGCATTTT
CASSSSLGGQPQHF
>TRBV7-2|TRBJ2-7|.|few
TGTGCCAGCAGCTCCAGGGTTGGGCAAAACGAGCAGTACTTC
CASSSRVGQNEQYF
>TRBV7-2|TRBJ1-2|TRBD1|.
TGTGCCAGCAGCAACCGGGACAGGGAATATGGCTACACCTTC
CASSNRDREYGYTF
>TRBV4-3|TRBJ2-6|.|.
TGCGCCAGCAGCCAAGATATCGTTTCTGGGGCCAACGTCCTGACTTTC
CASSQDIVSGANVLTF
>TRBV7-2|TRBJ2-7|.|few
TGTGCCAGCAGCTCCGCAAACGAGCAGTACTTC
CASSSANEQYF
>TRBV7-2|TRBJ1-2|.|.
TGTGCCAGCAGCTTAGGAGGGCCCCCCTATGGCTACACCTTC
CASSLGGPPYGYTF
>TRBV7-6|TRBJ1-2|.|.
TGTGCCAGCAGCTCACGGGAGAGATCCGAGAGCTACACCTTC
CASSSRERSESYTF
>TRBV20-1|TRBJ2-2|TRBD2|.
TGCAGTGCGAGGACTAGCGGGGACCTGAACACCGGGGAGCTGTTTTTT
CSARTSGDLNTGELFF
>TRBV5-1|TRBJ2-7|TRBD2|.
TGCGCCAGCACCCAGACTAGCGGGGTATCCTACGAGCAGTACTTC
CASTQTSGVSYEQYF
>TRBV6-1|TRBJ2-7|.|few
TGTGCCAGCAGTGGGCAGGGTTCCTACGAGCAGTACTTC
CASSGQGSYEQYF
>TRBV7-9|TRBJ2-3|.|.
TGTGCCAGCAGCCAGGGACTTCCCACAGATACGCAGTATTTT
CASSQGLPTDTQYF
>TRBV20-1|TRBJ2-3|.|few
TGCAGTGCTTCTTGGACTAATTGGGGCACAGATACGCAGTATTTT
CSASWTNWGTDTQYF
>TRBV25-1|TRBJ2-3|TRBD2|few
TGTGCCAGCAGTGAATCTAGCGGGGGGGTGTGGGGCACAGATACGCAGTATTTT
CASSESSGGVWGTDTQYF
>TRBV7-9|TRBJ1-4|.|.
TGTGCCAGCAGCTTATTGATTTCTGGAACTAATGAAAAACTGTTTTTT
CASSLLISGTNEKLFF
>TRBV7-2|TRBJ2-5|.|many
TGTGCCAGCAGCCCACCGCGAGGGACCCAGTACTTC
CASSPPRGTQYF
>TRBV7-2|TRBJ2-1|TRBD1|few
TGTGCCAGCAGCTTAGAAAAAGGAACAGGGGGGATCTTC
CASSLEKGTGGIF
>TRBV7-2|TRBJ2-3|.|.
TGTGCCAGCACGTATGAAAGAGCAGATACGCAGTATTTT
CASTYERADTQYF
>TRBV11-2|TRBJ2-7|.|.
TGTGCCAGCAGCCTCACCCCGGGGGGCAGCTACGAGCAGTACTTC
CASSLTPGGSYEQYF
>TRBV11-2|TRBJ2-1|TRBD2|.
TGTGCCAGCTGGACTAGCAGCCACAATGAGCAGTTCTTC
CASWTSSHNEQFF
>TRBV12-3/TRBV12-4|TRBJ2-7|TRBD1|.
TGTGCCAGCACAATTAACCCAGGGGGCTACGAGCAGTACTTC
CASTINPGGYEQYF
>TRBV19|TRBJ1-6|.|.
TGTGCCAGTCGCTTCGGAGGCGGGAACTCACCCCTCCACTTT
CASRFGGGNSPLHF
>TRBV7-2|TRBJ2-2|TRBD1|.
TGTGCCAGCAGCTTAGACAGGGGGAACACCGGGGAGCTGTTTTTT
CASSLDRGNTGELFF
>TRBV6-1|TRBJ2-7|TRBD2|few
TGTGCCAGCAGATTCGTGACTAGCGGATCCTACGAGCAGTACTTC
CASRFVTSGSYEQYF
>TRBV7-4|TRBJ1-5|.|.
TGTGCCAGCAGCGCCATGAATCAGCCCCAGCATTTT
CASSAMNQPQHF
>TRBV6-2/TRBV6-3|TRBJ2-1|.|.
TGTGCCAGCAACCAGGCCGGGAGCTCCTACAATGAGCAGTTCTTC
CASNQAGSSYNEQFF
>TRBV6-2/TRBV6-3|TRBJ1-1|.|.
TGTGCCAGCACCTTAACAGGGGAAGCTTTCTTT
CASTLTGEAFF
>TRBV7-2|TRBJ1-4|.|.
TGTGCCAGCAGCTTAGAGAGGGGGTGGTGGAAAAAACTGTTTTTT
CASSLERGWWKKLFF
>TRBV7-2|TRBJ1-6|TRBD1|.
TGTGCCAGCAGCCCCCAGGACAGGGGGACTAATTCACCCCTCCACTTT
CASSPQDRGTNSPLHF
>TRBV5-6|TRBJ2-5|.|few
TGTGCCAGCAACAGACGGGATTCAGAGACCCAGTACTTC
CASNRRDSETQYF
>TRBV7-4|TRBJ2-1|.|.
TGTGCCAGCACATCATATGGGGCCGGGGGAGGCAATGAGCAGTTCTTC
CASTSYGAGGGNEQFF
>TRBV5-6|TRBJ1-5|.|few
TGTGCCAGCAGCCGCGGACAGACAAATCAGCCCCAGCATTTT
CASSRGQTNQPQHF
>TRBV6-1|TRBJ2-6|.|.
TGTGCCAGCAGTGTAGTACTCCACTCTGGGGCCAACGTCCTGACTTTC
CASSVVLHSGANVLTF
>TRBV28|TRBJ1-1|TRBD1|few
TGTGCCAGCAGCCAAACAGGGGGCATCACTGAAGCTTTCTTT
CASSQTGGITEAFF
>TRBV7-2|TRBJ2-5|TRBD2|.
TGTGCCAGCAGCTTAGTTGGCCGGGCACTAGCGGGGGACCCTGTGGAGACCCAGTACTTC
CASSLVGRALAGDPVETQYF
>TRBV7-2|TRBJ1-5|.|few
TGTGCCAGCAGCAATACAGGGTCCGCTCAGCCCCAGCATTTT
CASSNTGSAQPQHF
>TRBV7-8|TRBJ1-1|TRBD1|medium-sized
TGTGCCAGCAGCTTGACAGGGGTGAACACTGAAGCTTTCTTT
CASSLTGVNTEAFF
>TRBV9|TRBJ2-3|.|once
TGTGCCAGCAGCGGGGGGCCGTCAGATACGCAGTATTTT
CASSGGPSDTQYF
>TRBV12-3/TRBV12-4|TRBJ1-6|.|.
TGTGCCAGCAGTTTAGGAGCTTTGAGGTCACCCCTCCACTTT
CASSLGALRSPLHF
>TRBV7-2|TRBJ2-7|.|few
TGTGCCAGCAGCTTAGGGTCCGGACTCTACTCCTACGAGCAGTACTTC
CASSLGSGLYSYEQYF
>TRBV6-5|TRBJ1-1|.|.
TGTGCCAGCACTCTCTCCTTCGGGGGAAACACTGAAGCTTTCTTT
CASTLSFGGNTEAFF
>TRBV4-1|TRBJ2-1|TRBD2|few
TGCGCCAGCAGCCAAGATCGGGGGACTAGCATCATGTATGAGCAGTTCTTC
CASSQDRGTSIMYEQFF
>TRBV5-5|TRBJ1-5|.|few
TGTGCCAGCAGCTCCAATTTTGTGTCCAGTCCCAATCAGCCCCAGCATTTT
CASSSNFVSSPNQPQHF
>TRBV20-1|TRBJ2-1|.|.
TGCAGTGCTAGATGGCTGAACAATGAGCAGTTCTTC
CSARWLNNEQFF
>TRBV7-2|TRBJ2-1|.|few
TGTGCCAGCAGCTCCCGAGGGAGGAACTCCTACAATGAGCAGTTCTTC
CASSSRGRNSYNEQFF